What follows is one TCR beta chain and its context. The RNA input was about 0.45 to 1 ug, and it was reverse transcribed with random hexamers. Multiplex PCR with immunoSEQ amplified the TCR beta CDR3 across 54 Vbeta and 13 Jbeta. Each CDR3 protein is one row after TCRdb ran MiXCR on the immunoSEQ multiplex PCR reads. The sample gives some 110,000 distinct CDR3 sequences, 94% of which show up once; 0.41% is in the top ten. This specimen belongs to a study of CD8 T cells in Susac syndrome. The CDR3 length is 15 residues. Germline CDR1 and CDR2: SGHAT and FQNNGV. Trimming removed 5 bases at V and 2 bases at J, with 16 bases between.

This chain uses TRBV11-2 with TRBJ2-7; D is perhaps TRBD1 or TRBD2 (5 bases each). Sequenced sample: CD8+ T cells from PBMCs. The sequence came from a human donor with Susac syndrome. CDR3 DNA: TGTGCCAGCAGCACGGGACGGTTACCCACCTACGAGCAGTACTTC. The encoded protein is CASSTGRLPTYEQYF. Full variable domain (missing parts from reference TRBV11-2 and TRBJ2-7): EAGVAQSPRYKIIEKRQSVAFWCNPISGHATLYWYQQILGQGPKLLIQFQNNGVVDDSQLPKDRFSAERLKGVDSTLKIQPAKLEDSAVYLCASSTGRLPTYEQYFGPGTRLTVT.